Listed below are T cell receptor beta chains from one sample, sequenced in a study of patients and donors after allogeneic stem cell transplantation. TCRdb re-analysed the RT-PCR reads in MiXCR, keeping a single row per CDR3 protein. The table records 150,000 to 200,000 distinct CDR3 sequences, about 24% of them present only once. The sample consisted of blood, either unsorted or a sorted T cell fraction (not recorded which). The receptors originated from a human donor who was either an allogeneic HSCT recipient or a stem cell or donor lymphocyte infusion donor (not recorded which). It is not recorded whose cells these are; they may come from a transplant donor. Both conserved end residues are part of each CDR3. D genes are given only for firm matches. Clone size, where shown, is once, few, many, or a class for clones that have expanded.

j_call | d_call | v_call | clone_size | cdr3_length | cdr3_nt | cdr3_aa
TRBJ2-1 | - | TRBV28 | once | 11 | TGTGCCAGCAGCCGAGGAGGGGAGCAGTTCTTC | CASSRGGEQFF
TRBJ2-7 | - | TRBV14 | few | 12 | TGTGCCAGCAGTCCCCACGGCTACGAGCAGTACTTC | CASSPHGYEQYF
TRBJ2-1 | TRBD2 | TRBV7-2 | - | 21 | TGTGCCAGCAGCTTAGTCGGGTCAGGGACTAGCGGGAGAAACTCCTACAATGAGCAGTTCTTC | CASSLVGSGTSGRNSYNEQFF
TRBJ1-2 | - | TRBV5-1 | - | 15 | TGCGCCAGCAGTCCTCATAAATGGAGAGACGATGGCTACACCTTC | CASSPHKWRDDGYTF
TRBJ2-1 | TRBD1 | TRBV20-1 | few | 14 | TGCAGTGCTAACCGGGACAGAATATCCAATGAGCAGTTCTTC | CSANRDRISNEQFF
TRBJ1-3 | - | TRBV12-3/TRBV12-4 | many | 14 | TGTGCCAGCAGGAAGGACAGCTCTGGAAACACCATATATTTT | CASRKDSSGNTIYF
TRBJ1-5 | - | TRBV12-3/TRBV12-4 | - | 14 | TGTGCCAGCAGTTTAGGAGGGATATTTCAGCCCCAGCATTTT | CASSLGGIFQPQHF
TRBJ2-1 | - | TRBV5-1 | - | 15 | TGCGCCAGCAGCTTGAGCGTAGGATTGGGCAATGAGCAGTTCTTC | CASSLSVGLGNEQFF
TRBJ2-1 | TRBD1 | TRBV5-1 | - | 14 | TGCGCCAGCAGCATAGACAGGGGTGGCAATGAGCAGTTCTTC | CASSIDRGGNEQFF
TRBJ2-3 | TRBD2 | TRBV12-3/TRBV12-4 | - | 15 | TGTGCCAGCTTGGTGGGGAGGGAAGTAACAGATACGCAGTATTTT | CASLVGREVTDTQYF
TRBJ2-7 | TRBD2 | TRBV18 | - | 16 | TGTGCCAGCTCACCACCAGCGGGGGAGGGGAGCTACGAGCAGTACTTC | CASSPPAGEGSYEQYF
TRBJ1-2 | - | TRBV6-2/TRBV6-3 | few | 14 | TGTGCCAGCAGTTACTCGATTGACAACTATGGCTACACCTTC | CASSYSIDNYGYTF
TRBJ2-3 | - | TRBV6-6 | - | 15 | TGTGCCAGCAGTGAGTGGGCAGGGAGCACAGATACGCAGTATTTT | CASSEWAGSTDTQYF
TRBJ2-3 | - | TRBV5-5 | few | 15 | TGTGCCAGCTCTCAGACAGGTGGAGGCACAGATACGCAGTATTTT | CASSQTGGGTDTQYF
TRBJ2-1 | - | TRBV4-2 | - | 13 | TGTGCCAGCAGCCACCTGGACAACAATGAGCAGTTCTTC | CASSHLDNNEQFF
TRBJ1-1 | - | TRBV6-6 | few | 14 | TGTGCCAGCAGACCGGGGGGGGGCGGCACTGAAGCTTTCTTT | CASRPGGGGTEAFF
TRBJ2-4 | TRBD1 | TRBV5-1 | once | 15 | TGCGCCAGCAGCGGAGACAGGGAAGCCAAAAACATTCAGTACTTC | CASSGDREAKNIQYF
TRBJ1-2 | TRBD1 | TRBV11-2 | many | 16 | TGTGCCAGCAGCTCCCGGGACAGGGGGTTGGACTATGGCTACACCTTC | CASSSRDRGLDYGYTF
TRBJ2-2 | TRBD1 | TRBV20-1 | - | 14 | TGCAGTGCTACGACAGGGGGCAACACCGGGGAGCTGTTTTTT | CSATTGGNTGELFF
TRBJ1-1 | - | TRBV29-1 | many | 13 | TGCAGCGCCAGAACTAGGGCGAACACTGAAGCTTTCTTT | CSARTRANTEAFF
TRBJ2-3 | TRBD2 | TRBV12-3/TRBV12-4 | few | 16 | TGTGCCAGCAGTTTCTCGCGGGGGGACGGCACAGATACGCAGTATTTT | CASSFSRGDGTDTQYF
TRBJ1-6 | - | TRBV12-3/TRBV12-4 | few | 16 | - | CASSSGPAVLNSPLHF
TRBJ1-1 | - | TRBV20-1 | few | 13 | TGCAGTGCTAGTGCGAACACGAACACTGAAGCTTTCTTT | CSASANTNTEAFF
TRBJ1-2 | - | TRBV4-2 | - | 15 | TGTGCCAGCAGCCAAGATTTAGCCGGGGTGGATGGCTACACCTTC | CASSQDLAGVDGYTF
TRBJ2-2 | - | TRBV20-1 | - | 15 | TGCAGTGCTAGAGGCCCAGGCCCGAACACCGGGGAGCTGTTTTTT | CSARGPGPNTGELFF
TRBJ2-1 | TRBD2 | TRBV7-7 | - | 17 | TGTGCCAGCAGCTTAGCACCGGGACTAGCGGGAGTCAATGAGCAGTTCTTC | CASSLAPGLAGVNEQFF
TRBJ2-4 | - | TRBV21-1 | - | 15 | TGTGCCAGCAGCAAACTCAGGCTAGCGAGAGACATTCAGTACTTC | CASSKLRLARDIQYF
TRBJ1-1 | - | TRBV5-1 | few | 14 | TGCGCCAGCAGCTTGGTTCGGCAGGGGAGTGAAGCTTTCTTT | CASSLVRQGSEAFF
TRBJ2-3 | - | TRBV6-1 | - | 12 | TGTGCCAGTAATCAGGGCACAGATACGCAGTATTTT | CASNQGTDTQYF
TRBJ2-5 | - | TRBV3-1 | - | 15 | TGTGCCAGCAGCCAAGCTACGGCCGGGCAAGAGACCCAGTACTTC | CASSQATAGQETQYF
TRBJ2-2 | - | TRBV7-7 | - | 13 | TGTGCTAGCAGCTTTACCACCACCGGGGAGCTGTTTTTT | CASSFTTTGELFF
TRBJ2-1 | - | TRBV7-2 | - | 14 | TGTGCCAGCAGTCTAAGGCCCCCCTACAATGAGCAGTTCTTC | CASSLRPPYNEQFF
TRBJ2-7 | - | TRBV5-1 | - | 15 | TGCGCCAGCAGCTCCCCTCAATCCCTAGGCTACGAGCAGTACTTC | CASSSPQSLGYEQYF
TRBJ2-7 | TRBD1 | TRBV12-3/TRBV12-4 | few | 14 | TGTGCCAGCAGCTCAGGACAGGGGGGTTACGAGCAGTACTTC | CASSSGQGGYEQYF
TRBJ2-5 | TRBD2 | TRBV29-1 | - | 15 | TGCAGCGTTGATCTGCTAGCGGGAATCCAAGAGACCCAGTACTTC | CSVDLLAGIQETQYF
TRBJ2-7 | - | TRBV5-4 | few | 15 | TGTGCCAGCAGCTTGGTAGACTGGGACGGGGACGAGCAGTACTTC | CASSLVDWDGDEQYF
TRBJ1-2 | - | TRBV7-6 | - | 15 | TGTGCCAGCAGCTTAGGTCCGACGGCGGACTATGGCTACACCTTC | CASSLGPTADYGYTF
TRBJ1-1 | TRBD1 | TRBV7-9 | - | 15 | TGTGCCAGCAGCCTAGGGGACAGGGGTCGTCCTGAAGCTTTCTTT | CASSLGDRGRPEAFF
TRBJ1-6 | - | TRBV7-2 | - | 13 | TGTGCCAGCAGCTTAGTGGGGGACTCACCCCTCCACTTT | CASSLVGDSPLHF
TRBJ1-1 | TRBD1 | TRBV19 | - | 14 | TGTGCCAGTAGTGATCAGGGGGCCGGGACTGAAGCTTTCTTT | CASSDQGAGTEAFF
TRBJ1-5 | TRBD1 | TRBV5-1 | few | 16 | TGCGCCAGCAGCGCATATCCGGGACAGGGCAATCAGCCCCAGCATTTT | CASSAYPGQGNQPQHF
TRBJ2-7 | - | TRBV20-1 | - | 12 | TGCAGTGCCTTGGACAGATCCTACGAGCAGTACTTC | CSALDRSYEQYF
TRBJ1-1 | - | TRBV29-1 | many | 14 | TGCAGCACCCTCCCTTCGCTCGCTCTCAGGGGAGCTTTCTTT | CSTLPSLALRGAFF
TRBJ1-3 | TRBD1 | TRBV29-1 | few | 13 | TGCAGCGTTGAAGAGGGACAGGGAAACACCATATATTTT | CSVEEGQGNTIYF